Listed below are T cell receptor beta chains from one sample, sequenced in a study of PD-L1 blockade in urothelial cancer. The method was immunoSEQ multiplex PCR; TCRdb's version includes in-frame clones alone and lacks a portion of them. Seen here are about 95,000 clones, nearly 90% observed once, and the top ten hold under 2%. This sample comprised PBMCs, obtained around atezolizumab (anti-PD-L1) treatment. These receptors were collected from a man in his sixties with urothelial cancer. Each CDR3 is given with its conserved first and last residue. D genes are given only for firm matches. Where a row states a size, it is once, few, many or the class of an expanded clone; other rows omit it.

clone size	D gene	V gene	J gene	CDR3 protein	CDR3 DNA
.	TRBD1	TRBV5-6	TRBJ1-2	CASSSPRQGRYGYTF	TGTGCCAGCAGCTCCCCTAGACAGGGGAGGTATGGCTACACCTTC
.	TRBD1	TRBV4-3	TRBJ1-3	CASSQGTGESGNTIYF	TGCGCCAGCAGCCAAGGTACAGGGGAATCTGGAAACACCATATATTTT
.	.	TRBV4-3	TRBJ1-2	CASSRAASYGYTF	TGCGCCAGCAGCCGCGCCGCTTCCTATGGCTACACCTTC
.	.	TRBV11-2	TRBJ1-3	CASSLDQTPGNTIYF	TGTGCCAGCAGCTTAGATCAGACACCCGGAAACACCATATATTTT
.	TRBD2	TRBV13	TRBJ2-7	CASSLGPRLAGTYEQYF	TGTGCCAGCAGCTTAGGTCCAAGGCTAGCGGGGACCTACGAGCAGTACTTC
once	TRBD2	TRBV10-2	TRBJ2-7	CASSESGGPPYEQYF	TGCGCCAGCAGTGAGAGCGGGGGCCCCCCCTACGAGCAGTACTTC
.	TRBD1	TRBV5-1	TRBJ1-4	CASSFDRGGGEKLFF	TGCGCCAGCAGCTTCGACAGGGGAGGAGGGGAAAAACTGTTTTTT
once	TRBD2	TRBV9	TRBJ2-2	CASSVAVAGGHTGELFF	TGTGCCAGCAGCGTAGCGGTAGCGGGGGGGCATACCGGGGAGCTGTTTTTT
.	.	TRBV6-6	TRBJ2-3	CASSSFLRSTQYF	TGTGCCAGCAGTTCCTTTCTGCGGAGTACGCAGTATTTT
.	.	TRBV5-1	TRBJ1-1	CASSADRMNTEAFF	TGCGCCAGCAGCGCTGACAGGATGAACACTGAAGCTTTCTTT
.	TRBD1	TRBV7-2	TRBJ2-3	CASSPTGQDTQYF	TGTGCCAGCAGCCCGACAGGGCAAGATACGCAGTATTTT
.	TRBD1	TRBV18	TRBJ2-2	CASSPGTGVTGELFF	TGTGCCAGCTCACCAGGGACAGGGGTCACCGGGGAGCTGTTTTTT
.	TRBD2	TRBV2	TRBJ2-1	CASSAASGSSYNEQFF	TGTGCCAGCAGCGCGGCTAGCGGGAGTTCCTACAATGAGCAGTTCTTC
.	.	TRBV6-5	TRBJ2-7	CASSYNYQQYF	TGTGCCAGCAGTTACAACTACCAGCAGTACTTC
.	TRBD2	TRBV5-8	TRBJ2-1	CASSLGLAGGQYNEQFF	TGTGCCAGCAGCTTAGGACTAGCGGGGGGTCAGTACAATGAGCAGTTCTTC
.	TRBD2	TRBV29-1	TRBJ2-7	CSALAGGNYEQYF	TGCAGCGCCCTAGCGGGAGGAAACTACGAGCAGTACTTC
.	TRBD1	TRBV7-9	TRBJ1-1	CASSSGQATEAFF	TGTGCCAGCAGCTCCGGACAGGCCACTGAAGCTTTCTTT
once	TRBD1	TRBV4-1	TRBJ1-2	CASSQGGGRDRDLSGGYTF	TGCGCCAGCAGCCAAGGAGGGGGCAGGGACAGGGATCTATCGGGCGGCTACACCTTC
.	.	TRBV7-2	TRBJ1-5	CASSSIGGPQHF	TGTGCCAGCAGCTCAATCGGGGGGCCCCAGCATTTT
.	.	TRBV4-2	TRBJ1-2	CASSQDVGTHTF	TGTGCCAGCAGCCAAGATGTAGGGACACACACCTTC
.	TRBD2	TRBV19	TRBJ2-7	CASSRGPSGRFSYEQYF	TGTGCCAGTAGTAGGGGACCCAGCGGGAGGTTCTCCTACGAGCAGTACTTC
.	TRBD1	TRBV7-2	TRBJ2-4	CASSVYLTGGELAKNIQYF	TGTGCCAGCAGCGTCTACTTGACAGGGGGCGAGCTAGCCAAAAACATTCAGTACTTC
.	.	TRBV7-3	TRBJ2-2	CASSLIAGVGGELFF	TGTGCCAGCAGCTTAATTGCCGGGGTGGGCGGGGAGCTGTTTTTT
.	TRBD2	TRBV5-4	TRBJ2-3	CASSPGGRGGPDTQYF	TGTGCCAGCAGCCCCGGGGGGCGGGGGGGCCCAGATACGCAGTATTTT
.	.	TRBV5-1	TRBJ2-5	CASSVGQQETQYF	TGCGCCAGCAGCGTAGGACAGCAAGAGACCCAGTACTTC
.	.	TRBV6-6	TRBJ2-1	CASSYPTAPTVEQFF	TGTGCCAGCAGTTACCCCACCGCCCCGACTGTTGAGCAGTTCTTC
.	.	TRBV4-1	TRBJ2-1	CASSQDGLYSEQFF	TGCGCCAGCAGCCAAGATGGTCTCTATAGTGAGCAGTTCTTC
.	TRBD2	TRBV5-4	TRBJ2-5	CASSSTSGGRGETQYF	TGTGCCAGCAGCTCGACTAGCGGGGGGCGGGGGGAGACCCAGTACTTC
.	.	TRBV12-5	TRBJ1-1	CASGFSGVSPRAMNTEAFF	TGTGCTAGTGGTTTTTCGGGGGTCAGCCCAAGGGCCATGAACACTGAAGCTTTCTTT
.	TRBD1	TRBV2	TRBJ2-7	CAGKGDRALDEQYF	TGTGCCGGGAAGGGGGACAGGGCCCTAGACGAGCAGTACTTC
.	TRBD1	TRBV4-3	TRBJ1-2	CASSQEGQGARGYTF	TGCGCCAGCAGCCAAGAAGGACAGGGGGCACGCGGCTACACCTTC
once	TRBD2	TRBV6-1	TRBJ2-7	CASNPGLPSYEQYF	TGTGCCAGCAACCCGGGACTACCCTCCTACGAGCAGTACTTC
.	.	TRBV4-2	TRBJ1-1	CASSQDSRGDTEAFF	TGTGCCAGCAGCCAAGATTCCAGGGGTGACACTGAAGCTTTCTTT
.	.	TRBV4-1	TRBJ2-1	CASSHQGTDEQFF	TGCGCCAGCAGCCACCAGGGGACGGATGAGCAGTTCTTC
.	.	TRBV27	TRBJ2-6	CASSREPGANVLTF	TGTGCCAGCAGCCGAGAACCTGGGGCCAACGTCCTGACTTTC
.	.	TRBV14	TRBJ2-3	CASSQENSLKSTQYF	TGTGCCAGCAGCCAAGAAAACTCCCTAAAGTCGACGCAGTATTTT
.	.	TRBV5-4	TRBJ2-6	CASSSWATGSSGANVLTF	TGTGCCAGCAGCTCCTGGGCGACAGGCTCTTCTGGGGCCAACGTCCTGACTTTC
.	TRBD2	TRBV13	TRBJ2-2	CASSPAFDSGDTGELFF	TGTGCCAGCAGCCCCGCGTTTGATAGCGGGGACACCGGGGAGCTGTTTTTT
.	.	TRBV20-1	TRBJ1-1	CSASGGTEAFF	TGCAGTGCCTCCGGCGGTACTGAAGCTTTCTTT
.	TRBD2	TRBV7-3	TRBJ2-2	CASSLSPSGTTGELFF	TGTGCCAGCAGCTTAAGTCCTAGCGGGACTACCGGGGAGCTGTTTTTT
once	.	TRBV30	TRBJ1-2	CAWSNPGKGGYTF	TGTGCCTGGAGTAACCCGGGGAAGGGTGGCTACACCTTC
.	TRBD1	TRBV11-2	TRBJ1-2	CASSLDRDSYGYTF	TGTGCCAGCAGCTTAGACAGGGACAGCTATGGCTACACCTTC
.	.	TRBV28	TRBJ2-2	CASSLLAPGELFF	TGTGCCAGCAGTTTATTGGCCCCCGGGGAGCTGTTTTTT
.	.	TRBV7-8	TRBJ1-1	CASSFRANTEAFF	TGTGCCAGCAGCTTCCGAGCGAACACTGAAGCTTTCTTT
.	TRBD1	TRBV5-1	TRBJ2-3	CASNSMGQSTDTQYF	TGCGCCAGCAACTCAATGGGACAGAGCACAGATACGCAGTATTTT
few	.	TRBV11-2	TRBJ1-4	CASTATNEKLFF	TGTGCCAGCACTGCAACTAATGAAAAACTGTTTTTT
.	TRBD1	TRBV5-1	TRBJ1-2	CASRPGQGVASYTF	TGCGCCAGCAGACCCGGACAGGGGGTTGCGAGCTACACCTTC
.	.	TRBV7-2	TRBJ2-3	CASSLAGADTQYF	TGTGCCAGCAGCTTAGCAGGGGCAGATACGCAGTATTTT
.	TRBD2	TRBV5-1	TRBJ2-1	CASSFGTSDNEQFF	TGCGCCAGCAGCTTCGGGACTAGCGACAATGAGCAGTTCTTC
.	.	TRBV19	TRBJ2-7	CASSIEGGRLAHEQYF	TGTGCCAGTAGTATAGAGGGGGGGCGCTTAGCCCACGAGCAGTACTTC
.	TRBD1	TRBV5-1	TRBJ2-6	CASTLGETGVGANVLTF	TGCGCCAGCACCTTGGGAGAAACAGGGGTCGGGGCCAACGTCCTGACTTTC
.	TRBD1	TRBV7-3	TRBJ2-2	CASSPRTGNTGELFF	TGTGCCAGCAGCCCCAGGACAGGGAACACCGGGGAGCTGTTTTTT
.	TRBD1	TRBV18	TRBJ2-1	CASSPPIAGTGYNEQFF	TGTGCCAGCTCACCACCGATCGCCGGGACAGGATACAATGAGCAGTTCTTC